This TCR beta chain is from a study of cytomegalovirus exposure and HLA in healthy donors. Broader study findings: The study designated around 150 TCR beta chains cytomegalovirus-associated.

With respect to this clone: The antigen is unknown.

The method was immunoSEQ multiplex PCR; TCRdb's version includes in-frame clones alone and lacks a portion of them. The sample contains over 100,000 clones, around 87% of which appear only once. The germline gives CDR1 SGHRS, CDR2 YFSETQ. The V gene end was trimmed by 0 bases and the J gene end by 3 bases; junction bases not matched to a gene: 3. The CDR3 loop spans 15 amino acids. J is TRBJ1-5 and V is TRBV5-1; 7 bases line up with TRBD1. The clonotype was recovered from a woman between 18 and 30 years old in good health and CMV-seropositive. Source material: PBMCs. CDR3 in DNA: TGCGCCAGCAGCTTGGCTGGGACAGCCAATCAGCCCCAGCATTTT. This codes for CASSLAGTANQPQHF.